These 25 T cell receptor beta chains were sequenced from one sample in a study of shared clonotypes between healthy human individuals. Sequenced by immunoSEQ multiplex PCR; TCRdb stores in-frame clones only, minus some. Of 2 million to 2.5 million clones detected, approximately 96% appear once; the ten largest clones hold around 0.13%. The sequenced sample consisted of naive CD4+ T cells sorted from blood. Subset noted: CD45RA+ positively selected. The source is a man between 18 and 35 years old in good health.

This chain links TRBV7-2 with TRBJ2-2; D tentatively reads TRBD1 or TRBD2 (5 bases each). The V end lost 5 bases, the J end lost 6 bases, and 10 bases lay between the germline ends. From germline, CDR1 is SGHTA and CDR2 FQGNSA. The CDR3 extends over 13 amino acids. The CDR3 loop is CASSGGNAGELFF. CDR3 in DNA: TGTGCCAGCAGCGGGGGAAACGCCGGGGAGCTGTTTTTT.

The chain recombines TRBV18 with TRBJ2-2, with D perhaps TRBD2 (6 bases). The CDR3 has 16 amino acids. The V and J ends lost 3 bases and 5 bases respectively, with 16 bases between them. CDR1 and CDR2 (germline): KGHSH, LQKENI. Here the CDR3 reads CASSPTSTGRTGELFF. The CDR3 DNA sequence: TGTGCCAGCTCACCTACTAGCACCGGGCGTACCGGGGAGCTGTTTTTT.

V and J are TRBV6-6 and TRBJ2-1; 8 nucleotides match TRBD2. The CDR3 contains 13 residues. The germline V gene has CDR1 MNHNY and CDR2 SVGAGI (reference sequence). V was pared by 6 bases and J by 5 bases, with 3 bases of the junction left unmatched. The CDR3 nucleotides are TGTGCCAGCAGCGGGGGGGGCAACAATGAGCAGTTCTTC. This sequence encodes CASSGGGNNEQFF.

This clone was counted a few times. The identical CDR3 is also encoded by other nucleotide sequences in the sample. The gene calls are TRBV7-9 and TRBJ2-7, with D perhaps TRBD1 (6 bases). Germline V lookup: CDR1 SEHNR, CDR2 FQNEAQ (reference sequence). This CDR3 contains 13 residues. Trimming removed 2 bases from V and 2 bases from J, with 7 bases in between. DNA for the CDR3: TGTGCCAGCAGCTTACAGGGGACCTACGAGCAGTACTTC. Translated: CASSLQGTYEQYF. Supplemented by reference TRBV7-9 and TRBJ2-7, the full variable domain reads DTGVSQNPRHKITKRGQNVTFRCDPISEHNRLYWYRQTLGQGPEFLTYFQNEAQLEKSRLLSDRFSAERPKGSFSTLEIQRTEQGDSAMYLCASSLQGTYEQYFGPGTRLTVT.

This chain connects TRBV11-2 to TRBJ1-4; no clear D. Trimming took 3 bases from V and 7 from J, leaving 9 bases between them. CDR1 SGHAT and CDR2 FQNNGV come from the germline V gene. The CDR3 runs to 13 residues. The CDR3 DNA follows: TGTGCCAGCAGCTTGATCTACTCTGAAAAACTGTTTTTT. Protein sequence: CASSLIYSEKLFF.

The chain combines TRBV18 with TRBJ1-6; TRBD1 matches 8 bases. CDR1 is KGHSH, CDR2 LQKENI, per germline. The CDR3 runs 16 residues. Trimming cost V 6 bases and J 0 bases; bases outside gene matches: 4. The CDR3 nucleotides are TGTGCCAGCTCCTCAACAGGGGGCTCCTATAATTCACCCCTCCACTTT. Protein sequence: CASSSTGGSYNSPLHF.

This clone occurred once. The chain employs TRBV2 and TRBJ2-2, with TRBD2 matching over 8 bases. Germline V CDR1 and CDR2: SNHLY, FYNNEI. CDR3 length: 16 amino acids. After removal of 7 bases from V and 1 base from J, the junction contained 8 bases not matched to a gene. CDR3 residues: CASTSIAGMNTGELFF. The CDR3 DNA reads as TGTGCCAGCACTTCCATAGCGGGGATGAACACCGGGGAGCTGTTTTTT.

This clone was seen once. The chain uses TRBV2 and TRBJ1-1; D is undetermined. This CDR3 comprises 13 residues. Per germline, CDR1 SNHLY and CDR2 FYNNEI. V shed 2 bases and J shed 4 bases, with 8 bases lying between them. The DNA for the CDR3 is TGTGCCAGCAGTGAAACAGATTTCACTGAAGCTTTCTTT. This codes for CASSETDFTEAFF.

The gene calls are TRBV10-3 and TRBJ1-1; D remains ambiguous. The ends were cut back, 10 bases at V and 0 bases at J, with 9 bases in the middle. The length of the CDR3 is 12 residues. Germline CDR1 is ENHRY and CDR2 is SYGVKD. In nucleotides, the CDR3 is TGTGCCAGCCGGGGTCTGAACACTGAAGCTTTCTTT. Residues: CASRGLNTEAFF.

The chain employs TRBV30 and TRBJ2-7; TRBD1 might be the D (7 bases). CDR1 GTSNPN and CDR2 SVGIG come from the germline V gene (reference sequence). The V end lost 7 bases, the J end lost 2 bases, and 12 bases lay between the germline ends. The CDR3 is 12 amino acids. The CDR3 coding sequence is TGTGCCTCACAGGGGACTCCCTACGAGCAGTACTTC. Encoded protein: CASQGTPYEQYF. Full variable domain (rest looked up from reference TRBV30 and TRBJ2-7): SQTIHQWPATLVQPVGSPLSLECTVEGTSNPNLYWYRQAAGRGLQLLFYSVGIGQISSEVPQNLSASRPQDRQFILSSKKLLLSDSGFYLCASQGTPYEQYFGPGTRLTVT.

The rearrangement uses TRBV7-2 and TRBJ2-7; D is perhaps TRBD2 (7 bases). CDR1 SGHTA and CDR2 FQGNSA come from the germline V gene. The CDR3 sequence is 15 residues long. V was trimmed by 5 bases and J by 0 bases, leaving 14 bases between them. This CDR3 reads CASSPKAGHSYEQYF. CDR3 DNA sequence: TGTGCCAGCAGCCCCAAAGCGGGACACTCCTACGAGCAGTACTTC.

This clone was picked up one time. The V gene is TRBV7-3, the J gene TRBJ2-1; the D is unclear. The CDR3 is 16 amino acids. Germline-derived CDR1 and CDR2 are SGHTA and FQGTGA. The ends were cut back, 1 base at V and 3 bases at J, with 13 bases in the middle. CDR3 protein: CASSLSLQASYNEQFF. CDR3 bases: TGTGCCAGCAGCTTAAGCCTCCAAGCGAGCTACAATGAGCAGTTCTTC.

The chain recombines TRBV9 with TRBJ2-3; 8 positions agree with TRBD1. Germline V gene sequence: CDR1 SGDLS, CDR2 YYNGEE. The ends lost 4 bases at V and 3 bases at J; junction bases unmatched: 13. The CDR3 covers 17 residues. CDR3 DNA: TGTGCCAGCAGCCCTCGGACAGGGTGGGTGGGAACAGATACGCAGTATTTT. Residues: CASSPRTGWVGTDTQYF.

The CDR3 here is CALGVAQLLPQHF. CDR3 DNA: TGTGCCTTGGGAGTAGCGCAATTGTTGCCCCAGCATTTT. The chain uses TRBV30 and TRBJ1-5; D remains unclear. This CDR3 region has 13 residues. CDR1 GTSNPN and CDR2 SVGIG come from the germline V gene (reference sequence). V shed 7 bases and J shed 9 bases, with 19 bases lying between them.

This clone came up once. Other nucleotide sequences from this sample produce the same CDR3. V is TRBV28 and J is TRBJ2-5, with 14 bases fitting TRBD2. CDR3 length: 15 amino acids. Germline loops: CDR1 MDHEN, CDR2 SYDVKM. Trimming took 6 bases from V and 5 from J; bases not matched to a gene: 5. The CDR3 DNA is TGTGCCAGCAGCCGGACTAGCGGGGGGTTGGAGACCCAGTACTTC. Translated, it gives CASSRTSGGLETQYF.

Worth noting for this clone: The identical CDR3 is also encoded by other nucleotide sequences in the sample. This rearrangement joins TRBV6-5 to TRBJ1-4, with a possible D match to TRBD1 (6 bases). The V gene's germline CDR1 is MNHEY and CDR2 SVGAGI. Trimming took off 0 bases at V and 8 bases at J, with 7 bases between the two ends. CDR3 length: 13 residues. This CDR3 is CASSYSRGEKLFF. In nucleotides, the CDR3 is TGTGCCAGCAGTTACTCTAGGGGGGAAAAACTGTTTTTT.

This chain links TRBV11-2 with TRBJ2-1, with 16 bases lining up with TRBD2. Germline CDR1 is SGHAT and CDR2 is FQNNGV. J was trimmed by 6 bases and V by 1 base; bases with no gene match: 3. The CDR3 covers 17 residues. The CDR3 nucleotides read TGTGCCAGCAGCTTAGCGGGACTAGCGGGAGGGGGCAATGAGCAGTTCTTC. This codes for CASSLAGLAGGGNEQFF.

Concerning this clone itself: Other nucleotide sequences in the sample specify the same CDR3. V is TRBV6-1 and J is TRBJ2-1; D unresolved. There are 11 residues in the CDR3. The V and J ends lost 1 base and 10 bases respectively, with 5 bases between them. Germline V gene sequence: CDR1 MNHNS, CDR2 SASEGT. CDR3 DNA: TGTGCCAGCAGTGAAGTGAGGGAGCAGTTCTTC. It encodes CASSEVREQFF.

The genes are TRBV5-6 and TRBJ2-2; TRBD2 matches at 8 bases. CDR3 length: 16 amino acids. V shed 2 bases and J 4 bases; nucleotides not matched to a gene: 7. CDR1 and CDR2 from the germline V gene are SGHDT and YYEEEE. CDR3 region: CASSLLSGGVTGELFF. The CDR3, as DNA: TGTGCCAGCAGCTTACTCAGCGGGGGTGTCACCGGGGAGCTGTTTTTT.

This chain links TRBV6-1 with TRBJ1-1; D is undetermined. This CDR3 has 15 residues. Germline values: CDR1 MNHNS, CDR2 SASEGT. V lost 4 bases and J 4 bases, leaving 16 bases between the germline ends. The CDR3 DNA follows: TGTGCCAGCAGTGGGGGAGGGATGAGATCCACTGAAGCTTTCTTT. Its translation: CASSGGGMRSTEAFF.

This chain connects TRBV5-4 to TRBJ2-7; possible D gene TRBD2, 5 bases. V lost 1 base to trimming and J lost 0 bases, with 5 bases between them. This CDR3 is built from 13 residues. The germline CDR1 and CDR2 sequences are SGHNT and YYREEE (reference sequence). This CDR3 reads CASSLTSSYEQYF. As DNA, the CDR3 is TGTGCCAGCAGCTTGACTAGCTCCTACGAGCAGTACTTC.

The chain is built from TRBV12-5 and TRBJ2-7, with D perhaps TRBD2 (6 bases). This CDR3 is 12 amino acids long. The germline V and J ends were trimmed by 6 bases and 1 base, with 7 bases remaining between them. Germline assignment: CDR1 LGHNT and CDR2 FRNRAP. DNA for the CDR3: TGTGCTAGTGGGCGGGAATCCTACGAGCAGTACTTC. Its translation: CASGRESYEQYF.

As for this clone: This same CDR3 is encoded by further DNA sequences in the sample. The chain combines TRBV5-1 with TRBJ2-7; perhaps TRBD2 as D (6 bases). The CDR3 runs to 14 residues. Germline-derived CDR1 and CDR2 are SGHRS and YFSETQ. V lost 0 bases, J lost 4 bases, and 11 bases lay in between. The CDR3 DNA sequence: TGCGCCAGCAGCTTGGATAGCGGACCGTACGAGCAGTACTTC. Translated: CASSLDSGPYEQYF.

The chain carries TRBV6-1 and TRBJ1-2; D unclear. The CDR3 has 17 amino acids. CDR1 and CDR2 (germline): MNHNS, SASEGT. The V and J ends lost 2 bases and 4 bases respectively, with 20 bases between them. The CDR3 DNA follows: TGTGCCAGCAGTGAAACTGGTTTGTGGCAGCGCTTCTATGGCTACACCTTC. It codes for CASSETGLWQRFYGYTF.

Only one count was recorded for this clone. This chain uses TRBV18 with TRBJ1-4; D not resolved. CDR3 size: 14 residues. V lost 5 bases, J lost 3 bases, and 10 bases lay in between. Per germline, CDR1 KGHSH and CDR2 LQKENI. The CDR3 DNA follows: TGTGCCAGCTCATCCACAGTGCCTAATGAAAAACTGTTTTTT. It codes for CASSSTVPNEKLFF.